The present T cell receptor (beta chain) was sequenced within a study of T cells of healthy individuals. This CDR3 has 12 amino acids. Germline V gives CDR1 MNHNY, CDR2 SVGAGI (reference sequence). Trimming left V 2 bases short and J 4 bases short, with 4 bases between. TCRdb analysed the 5' RACE reads with MiXCR anew, one entry per CDR3 protein. The sample lists tens of thousands of distinct CDR3 sequences; 15% to 20% were seen once. This rearrangement joins TRBV6-6 to TRBJ2-3; no reliable D call. The sequence came from a human donor in good health. CDR3 in DNA: TGTGCCAGCAGTTACCAGGCAGATACGCAGTATTTT. Translated: CASSYQADTQYF.